This T cell receptor beta chain was recovered during a study of cytomegalovirus exposure and HLA in healthy donors. Broader study findings: Cytomegalovirus association was assigned to about 150 TCR beta chains. Links to common viral pathogens appeared, in a later analysis, for several of the most significant clusters.

Use of 60 Vbeta and 13 Jbeta primers characterized the PCR. Assay: immunoSEQ multiplex PCR; the TCRdb copy retains only in-frame clones and omits some. The data show 95,000 to 110,000 clones, more than 65% seen once. V was clipped by 3 bases and J by 2 bases, with 8 bases between them. Germline V gene sequence: CDR1 SGHAT, CDR2 FQNNGV. This CDR3 comprises 13 residues. Note on this clone: Its antigen is undetermined.

The rearrangement links TRBV11-2 to TRBJ2-7, with D unresolved. The specimen sequenced was PBMCs. The TCR originated in a man aged 25-45 years in good health and CMV-seronegative. The CDR3 DNA reads as TGTGCCAGCAGCTTCGACACTGCCTACGAGCAGTACTTC. This encodes CASSFDTAYEQYF.